These 12 T cell receptor beta chains came from one sample sequenced in a study of T cell clones after liver transplantation. Libraries were prepared by immunoSEQ multiplex PCR; TCRdb keeps only in-frame clonotypes and omits some of them. The sample comprises 93,000 or so clones, around 80% of which are singletons, and approximately 3% rests with the top ten. The source was CD4+ T cells from blood, collected approximately 50 months after liver transplant. These receptors were collected from a human patient who received a liver transplant. The graft donor may be the source of some T cells.

The chain has TRBV7-6 and TRBJ2-7; perhaps TRBD2 as D (5 bases). With 0 bases removed from V and 9 bases from J, the gap between germline ends came to 12 bases. Germline assignment: CDR1 SGHVS and CDR2 FNYEAQ. This CDR3 is 13 amino acids long. This CDR3 reads CASSLAGVGGQYF. CDR3 bases: TGTGCCAGCAGCTTAGCGGGAGTGGGTGGGCAGTACTTC.

This clone was seen a few times. V is TRBV27 and J is TRBJ2-6; D is undetermined. The V end was cut by 7 bases, the J end by 3 bases, with 13 bases between. This CDR3 region has 15 residues. Per the germline V gene, CDR1 is MNHEY and CDR2 is SMNVEV (reference sequence). This CDR3 is CASTRTIYGANVLTF. DNA for the CDR3: TGTGCCAGCACCCGAACTATCTATGGGGCCAACGTCCTGACTTTC.

The chain has TRBV2 and TRBJ1-3; no definite D call. This CDR3 spans 16 amino acids. V was clipped by 3 bases and J by 0 bases, with 12 bases between them. Germline loops: CDR1 SNHLY, CDR2 FYNNEI. The chain's CDR3 is CASSETALDSGNTIYF. CDR3 sequence (DNA): TGTGCCAGCAGTGAGACGGCACTTGACTCTGGAAACACCATATATTTT.

The rearrangement uses TRBV19 and TRBJ1-3, with D possibly matching TRBD1 (5 bases). CDR1 and CDR2 from the germline V gene are LNHDA and SQIVND (reference sequence). V dropped 3 bases and J dropped 2 bases, with 8 bases sitting between them. The CDR3 has 14 residues. CDR3 loop: CASSIQGAGNTIYF. For the CDR3, the DNA is TGTGCCAGTAGTATCCAAGGGGCTGGAAACACCATATATTTT.

This clone was seen more than once but under ten times. The V and J genes are TRBV7-2 and TRBJ2-3, with D perhaps being TRBD1 or TRBD2 (5 bases each). Trimming stripped 5 bases from V and 6 bases from J, with 15 bases between. Germline-derived CDR1 and CDR2 are SGHTA and FQGNSA. The CDR3 runs 14 residues. The CDR3 loop is CASSGGPVLDTQYF. The CDR3 DNA follows: TGTGCCAGCAGCGGGGGTCCTGTCCTGGATACGCAGTATTTT.

The V gene is TRBV6-4, the J gene TRBJ1-2; D unclear. The CDR3 sequence is 11 residues long. V dropped 2 bases and J dropped 10 bases, with 8 bases sitting between them. From germline, CDR1 is MRHNA and CDR2 SNTAGT. Here the CDR3 reads CASSDPQDYTF. In DNA form, the CDR3 reads TGTGCCAGCAGTGACCCCCAAGACTACACCTTC.

The rearrangement links TRBV7-8 to TRBJ2-7; 9 positions match TRBD1. J lost 4 bases, V lost 2 bases, and 6 bases had no gene match. CDR3 length: 15 amino acids. Germline CDR1 is SGHVS and CDR2 is FQNEAQ. DNA for the CDR3: TGTGCCAGCAGCTTAACCGGGACAGGGAGATACGAGCAGTACTTC. It encodes CASSLTGTGRYEQYF.

Comment on this clone: At the DNA level, this CDR3 is encoded by other sequences in the same sample as well. The CDR3 protein is CASGRLNTEAFF. In nucleotides, the CDR3 is TGTGCCAGCGGTCGGTTGAACACTGAAGCTTTCTTT. The chain has TRBV6-1 and TRBJ1-1; D ambiguous. CDR3 size: 12 residues. V was clipped by 8 bases and J by 0 bases, with 7 bases between them. Per germline, CDR1 MNHNS and CDR2 SASEGT.

This sequence joins TRBV18 and TRBJ1-1, with TRBD1 matching 7 bases. The CDR3 sequence is 13 residues long. Germline CDR1 KGHSH, CDR2 LQKENI. J was trimmed by 5 bases and V by 3 bases; bases with no gene match: 3. For the CDR3, the DNA is TGTGCCAGCTCACCGACAGGGCCGACTGAAGCTTTCTTT. Its protein product is CASSPTGPTEAFF.

V gene TRBV6-1 combines with J gene TRBJ2-2; TRBD1 matches 8 bases. The J segment lost 7 bases and the V segment lost 10 bases, leaving 8 bases of the junction unmatched. This CDR3 contains 13 residues. CDR1 MNHNS and CDR2 SASEGT come from the germline V gene. This CDR3 is CAIGQGRGGELFF. The CDR3 DNA is TGTGCCATTGGACAGGGAAGAGGCGGGGAGCTGTTTTTT.

The chain recombines TRBV19 with TRBJ1-5; 7 bases line up with TRBD1. Germline V gene lookup returns CDR1 LNHDA and CDR2 SQIVND (reference sequence). Germline trimming cut 6 bases from V and 5 bases from J; bases unmatched to any gene: 13. This CDR3 has 16 amino acids. CDR3 sequence (DNA): TGTGCCAGTAGGCGAAGAGGGGGCACAACGGATCAGCCCCAGCATTTT. It translates to CASRRRGGTTDQPQHF.

This clone was found a few times. The chain combines TRBV7-9 with TRBJ1-5; perhaps TRBD1 as D (6 bases). Trimming left V 2 bases short and J 5 bases short, with 10 bases between. Germline V gene lookup returns CDR1 SEHNR and CDR2 FQNEAQ (reference sequence). The CDR3 length is 14 residues. CDR3 loop: CASSLTGGDQPQHF. CDR3 nucleotides: TGTGCCAGCAGCTTAACGGGGGGCGATCAGCCCCAGCATTTT. Together with reference TRBV7-9 and TRBJ1-5, the CDR3 gives the full variable domain: DTGVSQNPRHKITKRGQNVTFRCDPISEHNRLYWYRQTLGQGPEFLTYFQNEAQLEKSRLLSDRFSAERPKGSFSTLEIQRTEQGDSAMYLCASSLTGGDQPQHFGDGTRLSIL.